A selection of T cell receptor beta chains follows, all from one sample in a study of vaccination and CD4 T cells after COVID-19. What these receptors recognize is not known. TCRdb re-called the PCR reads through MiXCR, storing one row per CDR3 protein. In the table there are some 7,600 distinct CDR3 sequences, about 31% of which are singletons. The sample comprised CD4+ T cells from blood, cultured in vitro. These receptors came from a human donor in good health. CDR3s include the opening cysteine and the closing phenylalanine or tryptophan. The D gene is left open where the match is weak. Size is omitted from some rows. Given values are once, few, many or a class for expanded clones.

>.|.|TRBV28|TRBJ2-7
CATMDVDLYEQYF
TGTGCCACCATGGACGTCGACCTCTACGAGCAGTACTTC
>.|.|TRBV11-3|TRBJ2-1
CASSLFGPQTGNEQFF
TGTGCCAGCAGCTTATTCGGGCCGCAGACGGGCAATGAGCAGTTCTTC
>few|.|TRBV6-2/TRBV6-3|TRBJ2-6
CASSYSRGAGSVSSGANVLTF
TGTGCCAGCAGTTACTCTAGGGGGGCAGGATCCGTAAGCTCTGGGGCCAACGTCCTGACTTTC
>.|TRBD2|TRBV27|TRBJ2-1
CASSLIAGGNEQFF
TGTGCCAGCAGTTTAATTGCGGGGGGCAATGAGCAGTTCTTC
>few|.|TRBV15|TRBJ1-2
CATSKPGQDYGYAF
TGTGCCACCAGCAAACCAGGACAAGACTATGGCTACGCCTTC
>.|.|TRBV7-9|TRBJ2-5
CASSLIGVPEETQYF
TGTGCCAGCAGCTTAATTGGCGTTCCCGAAGAGACCCAGTACTTC
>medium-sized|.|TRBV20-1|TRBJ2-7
CSATRLAETREQYF
TGCAGTGCTACCAGACTGGCGGAGACGAGGGAGCAGTACTTC
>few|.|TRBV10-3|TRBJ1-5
CAISLPDQPQHF
TGTGCCATCAGCTTGCCCGATCAGCCCCAGCATTTT
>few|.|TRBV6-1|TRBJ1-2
CASRRYIGGDYGYTF
TGTGCCAGCAGGAGATACATTGGAGGGGACTATGGCTACACCTTC
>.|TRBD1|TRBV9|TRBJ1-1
CASSEGQPLGVAFF
TGTGCCAGCAGCGAGGGACAGCCCTTAGGGGTAGCTTTCTTT
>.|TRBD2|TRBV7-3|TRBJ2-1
CASSLMGRAGVNNEQFF
TGTGCCAGCAGCTTAATGGGGAGGGCGGGAGTAAACAATGAGCAGTTCTTC
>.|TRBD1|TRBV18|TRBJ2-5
CASSPVTGVETQYF
TGTGCCAGCTCACCAGTGACAGGGGTAGAGACCCAGTACTTC
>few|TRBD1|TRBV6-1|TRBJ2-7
CASTPGQGFHEQYF
TGTGCCAGCACCCCGGGACAGGGGTTCCACGAGCAGTACTTC
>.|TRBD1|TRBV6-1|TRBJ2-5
CASAAGTGLETQYF
TGTGCCAGTGCAGCCGGGACAGGGTTAGAGACCCAGTACTTC
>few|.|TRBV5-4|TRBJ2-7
CASSLRQQAYEQYF
TGTGCCAGCAGCCTAAGACAGCAAGCCTACGAGCAGTACTTC
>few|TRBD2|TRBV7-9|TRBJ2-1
CASSLWAGGGINEQFF
TGTGCCAGCAGCTTATGGGCCGGGGGGGGTATTAATGAGCAGTTCTTC
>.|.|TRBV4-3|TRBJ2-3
CASSQDRDRSTDTQYF
TGCGCCAGCAGCCAAGATAGGGACCGTAGCACAGATACGCAGTATTTT
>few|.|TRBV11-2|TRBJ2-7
CASSSIKGQFKQYF
TGTGCCAGCAGCTCTATAAAGGGGCAGTTCAAGCAGTACTTC
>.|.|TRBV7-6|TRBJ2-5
CASSLVAGRPEETQYF
TGTGCCAGCAGCTTAGTTGCGGGGAGGCCTGAAGAGACCCAGTACTTC
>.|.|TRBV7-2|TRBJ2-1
CASSLERTDEQFF
TGTGCCAGCAGCTTAGAGCGGACAGATGAGCAGTTCTTC
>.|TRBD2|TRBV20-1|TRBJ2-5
CSAKPQAGGETQYF
TGCAGTGCTAAACCCCAAGCGGGAGGAGAGACCCAGTACTTC
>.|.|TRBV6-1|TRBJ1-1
CASRPSGVSTEAFF
TGTGCCAGCAGACCCTCTGGGGTGAGCACTGAAGCTTTCTTT
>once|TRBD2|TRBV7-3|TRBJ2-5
CASSAGGRAYPQYF
TGTGCCAGCAGCGCGGGGGGCAGGGCCTATCCCCAGTACTTC
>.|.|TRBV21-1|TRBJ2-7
CASSKRDGSYEQYF
TGTGCCAGCAGCAAAAGGGACGGCTCCTACGAGCAGTACTTC
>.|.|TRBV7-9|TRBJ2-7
CASSSGTPRSSYEQYF
TGTGCCAGCAGCTCCGGGACTCCCAGAAGCTCCTACGAGCAGTACTTC
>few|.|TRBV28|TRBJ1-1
CASSLSSRRSEAFF
TGTGCCAGCAGTTTATCGAGTCGACGGTCGGAAGCTTTCTTT
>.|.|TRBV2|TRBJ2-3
CASSPFQGTDTQYF
TGTGCCAGCAGCCCCTTCCAGGGGACAGATACGCAGTATTTT
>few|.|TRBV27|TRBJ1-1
CASSPLRFGRTTEAFF
TGTGCCAGCAGTCCGCTTAGATTTGGAAGAACCACTGAAGCTTTCTTT
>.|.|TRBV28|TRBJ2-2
CASSYPPEGGTGELFF
TGTGCCAGCAGTTACCCCCCCGAGGGGGGCACCGGGGAGCTGTTTTTT